The clone carrying this TCR beta chain was observed a few times. Per germline, CDR1 MNHEY and CDR2 SVGEGT. V was trimmed by 6 bases and J by 6 bases, leaving 8 bases between them. The CDR3 is made up of 11 amino acids. This entry belongs to a study of patients and donors after allogeneic stem cell transplantation. TCRdb re-derived calls from the RT-PCR reads in MiXCR, one entry per CDR3 protein. The profile shows about 960,000 distinct CDR3 sequences, approximately 19% of them singletons. This TCR was recovered from a human donor who was either an allogeneic HSCT recipient or a stem cell or donor lymphocyte infusion donor (not recorded which). It is not recorded whose cells these are; they may come from a transplant donor. The gene calls are TRBV6-2 or TRBV6-3 and TRBJ1-1; D is uncertain. The sample consisted of blood, either unsorted or a sorted T cell fraction (not recorded which). CDR3 amino acids: CASRSPPEAFF. CDR3 DNA: TGTGCCAGCAGGTCCCCGCCTGAAGCTTTCTTT.